Shown below are 31 T cell receptor beta chains from a single sample sequenced in a study of regulatory T cells in long-lasting Graves disease. As to time point: newly diagnosed GD, antithyroid drugs for less than 3 months. The TCR library used RNA extracted from PBMCs. Assembly of TCR beta libraries relied on iRepertoire HTBI primers together with Arm-PCR of CDR3 regions. TCRdb reanalysed the multiplex PCR reads using MiXCR and keeps one entry per CDR3 protein. The data contain roughly 610,000 distinct CDR3 sequences, more than 15% of them singletons. A further study also used this sample, focusing on T cells in Graves' hyperthyroidism and ophthalmopathy.

The sequences come from peripheral blood mononuclear cells (PBMCs), collected at new diagnosis, from a patient treated with antithyroid drugs. The receptors stem from a man between 18 and 29 years old with Graves disease.

This chain links TRBV28 with TRBJ1-1, with D unclear. The germline V gene has CDR1 MDHEN and CDR2 SYDVKM. The germline V and J ends were trimmed by 4 bases and 0 bases, with 15 bases remaining between them. CDR3 length: 16 residues. CDR3 amino acids: CASSSARRNMNTEAFF. The DNA of the CDR3 is TGTGCCAGCAGTTCGGCGCGGAGGAATATGAACACTGAAGCTTTCTTT.

This clonotype was counted only a few times. This chain uses TRBV20-1 with TRBJ2-7, with D hard to call. V lost 6 bases, J lost 2 bases, and 20 bases lay in between. CDR3 size: 15 residues. The germline V gene has CDR1 DFQATT and CDR2 SNEGSKA (reference sequence). In DNA form, the CDR3 reads TGCAGTGCCCCACTCATACTGTCTGGCACCTACGAGCAGTACTTC. Its protein product is CSAPLILSGTYEQYF.

This chain joins TRBV19 and TRBJ2-3, with D perhaps TRBD1 (5 bases). Germline V lookup: CDR1 LNHDA, CDR2 SQIVND (reference sequence). The CDR3 runs 13 residues. V lost 3 bases to trimming and J lost 6 bases, with 10 bases between them. CDR3 in DNA: TGTGCCAGTAGTATCTTCCCAGGGGATACGCAGTATTTT. This translates into CASSIFPGDTQYF.

This clonotype was seen more than once but under ten times. The chain couples TRBV27 to TRBJ2-1, with TRBD2 matching over 8 bases. This CDR3 region has 13 residues. The V and J ends lost 7 bases and 9 bases, in that order; junction bases with no gene match: 8. CDR1 is MNHEY, CDR2 SMNVEV, per germline (reference sequence). In DNA, the CDR3 is TGTGCCAGCATCAAGCGGGAGCTGGGTGAGCAGTTCTTC. Its protein is CASIKRELGEQFF.

J is TRBJ1-6 and V is TRBV27; 8 bases are a match to TRBD1. Germline CDR1 MNHEY, CDR2 SMNVEV (reference sequence). V gave up 5 bases and J gave up 5 bases; unmatched junction bases: 2. This CDR3 has 14 amino acids. The CDR3 DNA sequence: TGTGCCAGCAGTAGACAGGGGAATAATTCACCCCTCCACTTT. It yields the protein CASSRQGNNSPLHF.

V is TRBV5-1 and J is TRBJ1-6; D is perhaps TRBD1 (6 bases). This CDR3 comprises 15 residues. The ends were cut back, 1 base at V and 9 bases at J, with 14 bases in the middle. Germline CDR1 and CDR2: SGHRS and YFSETQ. In nucleotides, the CDR3 is TGCGCCAGCAGCTTGCAGGACAGTAGTACTTCACCCCTCCACTTT. This encodes CASSLQDSSTSPLHF. The variable domain in full, completed from reference TRBV5-1 and TRBJ1-6, reads KAGVTQTPRYLIKTRGQQVTLSCSPISGHRSVSWYQQTPGQGLQFLFEYFSETQRNKGNFPGRFSGRQFSNSRSEMNVSTLELGDSALYLCASSLQDSSTSPLHFGNGTRLTVT.

V gene TRBV14 combines with J gene TRBJ1-3; tentatively, D is TRBD1 (6 bases). Per the germline V gene, CDR1 is SGHDN and CDR2 is FVKESK. CDR3 length: 16 amino acids. Between the trimmed V and J ends, which lost 4 bases and 0 bases, there was a span of 13 bases. CDR3 protein: CASSPWTASSGNTIYF. CDR3 DNA: TGTGCCAGCAGCCCCTGGACAGCAAGCTCTGGAAACACCATATATTTT.

This clonotype was seen more than once but under ten times. The rearrangement joins TRBV3-1 to TRBJ2-1; D ambiguous. This CDR3 has 15 residues. V dropped 0 bases and J dropped 0 bases, with 6 bases sitting between them. Germline CDR1 and CDR2: LGHDT and YNNKEL (reference sequence). The chain's CDR3 is CASSQDQDSYNEQFF. DNA of the CDR3: TGTGCCAGCAGCCAAGATCAAGACTCCTACAATGAGCAGTTCTTC.

The chain recombines TRBV2 with TRBJ2-7, with 8 bases identical to TRBD2. Germline CDR1 reads SNHLY; CDR2 reads FYNNEI. J was trimmed by 3 bases and V by 8 bases; bases with no gene match: 24. The length of the CDR3 is 19 residues. CDR3 nucleotides: TGTGCCAGCGCCGGGAGGGTGCGGGAGGAACCCCACAGCTACTACGAGCAGTACTTC. It is translated as CASAGRVREEPHSYYEQYF.

This clonotype was recorded at least ten times. This chain connects TRBV29-1 to TRBJ2-7; TRBD2 matches 10 bases. Trimming removed 2 bases from V and 1 base from J; junction bases left unmatched: 2. The length of the CDR3 is 14 residues. The germline V gene has CDR1 SQVTM and CDR2 ANQGSEA. CDR3 coding DNA: TGCAGCGTTGAACCAGCGGGAGGGTCCTACGAGCAGTACTTC. It translates to CSVEPAGGSYEQYF.

This clonotype was seen only a few times. The rearrangement links TRBV9 to TRBJ1-2, with D tentatively TRBD1 (5 bases). Germline V lookup: CDR1 SGDLS, CDR2 YYNGEE. This CDR3 is 14 amino acids long. V lost 3 bases, J lost 2 bases, and 11 bases lay in between. The CDR3 reads CASSEGRVNYGYTF. The CDR3 DNA reads as TGTGCCAGCAGCGAGGGACGGGTCAACTATGGCTACACCTTC. Combining the CDR3 with reference TRBV9 and TRBJ1-2 gives the whole variable domain DSGVTQTPKHLITATGQRVTLRCSPRSGDLSVYWYQQSLDQGLQFLIQYYNGEERAKGNILERFSAQQFPDLHSELNLSSLELGDSALYFCASSEGRVNYGYTFGSGTRLTVV.

With regard to this clonotype: Possible read error: a much larger clone is one base away. The chain combines TRBV2 with TRBJ2-3; D possibly corresponds to TRBD1 (5 bases). The J call is uncertain, as TRBJ1-5 better fits the DNA end. The CDR3 runs to 12 residues. From germline, CDR1 is SNHLY and CDR2 FYNNEI. Written as DNA, the CDR3 is TGTGCCAGCAGTGAAGACCAGGGAACGCAGCATTTT. This sequence encodes CASSEDQGTQHF.

This clonotype was recorded at least ten times. Sequence at one end of the junction differs from germline and may be a read error. This chain links TRBV5-1 with TRBJ2-7; D is unresolved. Germline V gene sequence: CDR1 SGHRS, CDR2 YFSETQ. This CDR3 has 14 amino acids. CDR3 loop: CASSLYPGSNEQYF. CDR3 in DNA: TGCGCCAGCAGCTTGTACCCTGGCTCCAACGAGCAGTACTTC. The full variable domain, completed using reference TRBV5-1 and TRBJ2-7, is KAGVTQTPRYLIKTRGQQVTLSCSPISGHRSVSWYQQTPGQGLQFLFEYFSETQRNKGNFPGRFSGRQFSNSRSEMNVSTLELGDSALYLCASSLYPGSNEQYFGPGTRLTVT.

The chain is built from TRBV2 and TRBJ1-2; 9 bases agree with TRBD1. V lost 1 base, J lost 7 bases, and 10 bases stayed unmatched. CDR1 is SNHLY, CDR2 FYNNEI, per germline. This CDR3 contains 16 residues. CDR3: CASSEGGQGAVRGYTF. CDR3 sequence (DNA): TGTGCCAGCAGTGAAGGGGGACAGGGCGCGGTGCGTGGCTACACCTTC.

This clonotype was counted a few times. The V gene is TRBV9, the J gene TRBJ2-2; D unresolved. The germline V gene has CDR1 SGDLS and CDR2 YYNGEE. The CDR3 is 14 residues long. V dropped 4 bases and J dropped 5 bases, with 12 bases sitting between them. In DNA form, the CDR3 reads TGTGCCAGCAGCCCCTTCGCTGGGACCGGGGAGCTGTTTTTT. Translated, it gives CASSPFAGTGELFF.

This clonotype has a handful of counts. The rearrangement joins TRBV19 to TRBJ1-5; 7 bases map to TRBD1. The CDR3 is made up of 13 amino acids. The germline V gene encodes CDR1 LNHDA and CDR2 SQIVND (reference sequence). Unmatched junction bases numbered 7, after V lost 5 bases and J lost 9 bases. This CDR3 reads CASSAQGRGPQHF. CDR3 coding DNA: TGTGCCAGTAGTGCACAGGGGCGGGGGCCCCAGCATTTT.

The V and J genes are TRBV7-2 and TRBJ2-7; tentative D call: TRBD1 (5 bases). V was pared by 5 bases and J by 3 bases, with 17 bases between. The CDR3 is 15 amino acids. CDR1 and CDR2 from the germline V gene are SGHTA and FQGNSA. DNA of the CDR3: TGTGCCAGCAGCGCCTCCACCGGACACCTCTACGAGCAGTACTTC. Protein product: CASSASTGHLYEQYF.

In its sample, this clonotype was seen many times. The chain carries TRBV5-1 and TRBJ1-1; D gene ambiguous. Germline V gene lookup returns CDR1 SGHRS and CDR2 YFSETQ. The CDR3 length is 14 residues. V lost 0 bases and J 5 bases, leaving 11 bases between the germline ends. The CDR3 sequence is CASSLEGFATEAFF. The CDR3, as DNA: TGCGCCAGCAGCTTGGAAGGCTTCGCTACTGAAGCTTTCTTT.

The table lists this clonotype with a few counts. The chain is built from TRBV29-1 and TRBJ2-1; D not resolved. CDR1 is SQVTM and CDR2 is ANQGSEA in the germline V gene. The CDR3 length is 13 residues. Trimming removed 1 base at V and 6 bases at J, with 10 bases between. The CDR3 coding sequence is TGCAGCGTTGAAGTACCCAACCTCAATGAGCAGTTCTTC. It yields the protein CSVEVPNLNEQFF.

As concerns this clonotype: One base away lies a much larger clone, so this may be a sequencing read error. The J gene is TRBJ1-4, the V gene TRBV12-3 or TRBV12-4; D remains ambiguous. This CDR3 has 14 amino acids. Trimming took 10 bases from V and 0 from J, leaving 12 bases between them. CDR3 coding DNA: TGTGCCAACAGCCTAGGGACAACTAATGAAAAACTGTTTTTT. Amino acid sequence: CANSLGTTNEKLFF.

The chain combines TRBV12-5 with TRBJ1-4, with D perhaps TRBD1 (6 bases). Germline V gene data show CDR1 as LGHNT and CDR2 as FRNRAP. Trimming stripped 0 bases from V and 6 bases from J, with 14 bases between. This CDR3 region has 16 residues. This CDR3 reads CASGLVLGATYEKLFF. The CDR3 nucleotides read TGTGCTAGTGGTTTGGTATTGGGGGCGACGTATGAAAAACTGTTTTTT.

This clonotype came up a few times. The V and J genes are TRBV10-3 and TRBJ2-2; 9 bases align to TRBD2. CDR3 length: 13 residues. Germline V CDR1 and CDR2: ENHRY, SYGVKD. The V segment lost 8 bases and the J segment 4 bases; nucleotides outside the gene matches: 2. CDR3 in DNA: TGTGCCATCGGCGGGGGGGGCACCGGGGAGCTGTTTTTT. This sequence encodes CAIGGGGTGELFF.

The chain employs TRBV6-1 and TRBJ2-7; 13 bases agree with TRBD2. CDR3 length equals 14 residues. Germline CDR1 reads MNHNS; CDR2 reads SASEGT. Trimming at V came to 7 bases and at J to 4 bases, leaving 4 bases not matched to a gene. The CDR3 sequence is CASKGLAGVYEQYF. The CDR3 nucleotides are TGTGCCAGCAAAGGACTAGCGGGAGTATACGAGCAGTACTTC.

This clonotype was detected a few times. The rearrangement uses TRBV3-1 and TRBJ2-7; D is possibly TRBD1 or TRBD2 (6 bases each). V was shortened by 1 base and J by 4 bases, with 17 bases between the two germline ends. Germline V gives CDR1 LGHDT, CDR2 YNNKEL (reference sequence). This CDR3 spans 16 amino acids. CDR3 residues: CASSQGWGAGQYEQYF. The CDR3 DNA is TGTGCCAGCAGCCAAGGTTGGGGGGCCGGTCAATACGAGCAGTACTTC.

This clonotype was counted ten times or more. This chain links TRBV28 with TRBJ2-1; the D gene is possibly TRBD2 (6 bases). Germline CDR1 MDHEN, CDR2 SYDVKM. The CDR3 runs to 14 residues. V gave up 7 bases and J gave up 4 bases, with 14 bases separating them. This CDR3 reads CASILASEYNEQFF. CDR3 in DNA: TGTGCCAGCATATTGGCTAGCGAGTACAATGAGCAGTTCTTC.

Comments on this clonotype: A much bigger clone sits one base away, suggesting this may be a read error. The V call is TRBV5-1, the J call TRBJ2-1; D call uncertain. From germline, CDR1 is SGHRS and CDR2 YFSETQ. The CDR3 length is 16 residues. Written as DNA, the CDR3 is TGCGCCAGCAGCCTCCTGCCAGGAAGCTCCTGCAATGAGCAGTTCTTC. Its translation: CASSLLPGSSCNEQFF.

This clonotype was detected only a few times. The chain recombines TRBV15 with TRBJ2-3; D is undetermined. In germline, CDR1 is LNHNV, CDR2 YYDKDF (reference sequence). Trimming took 0 bases from V and 5 from J, leaving 6 bases between them. The CDR3 contains 13 residues. This CDR3 reads CATSRDQGDTQYF. For the CDR3, the DNA is TGTGCCACCAGCAGAGATCAAGGAGATACGCAGTATTTT.

The sample holds a few counts of this clonotype. The J gene is TRBJ1-6, the V gene TRBV30; 7 nucleotides line up with TRBD1. The CDR3 is 17 amino acids. Trimming at V came to 3 bases and at J to 0 bases, leaving 8 bases not matched to a gene. The germline V gene encodes CDR1 GTSNPN and CDR2 SVGIG (reference sequence). The CDR3 is CAWRGTARGSYNSPLHF. Written as DNA, the CDR3 is TGTGCCTGGAGGGGGACAGCCCGGGGCTCCTATAATTCACCCCTCCACTTT.

This clonotype came up many times. The chain has TRBV28 and TRBJ2-3; D remains unclear. The CDR3 has 15 residues. CDR1 and CDR2 (germline): MDHEN, SYDVKM. V was trimmed by 3 bases and J by 4 bases, leaving 14 bases between them. CDR3 loop: CASSLGGTAADTQYF. DNA of the CDR3: TGTGCCAGCAGTTTGGGTGGTACCGCGGCAGATACGCAGTATTTT.

CDR3 DNA sequence: TGTGCCTGGAGTGTAATCCCCAGGGCACACGAGCAGTACTTC. Translated, it gives CAWSVIPRAHEQYF. V gene TRBV30 combines with J gene TRBJ2-7; D is perhaps TRBD1 (5 bases). Germline CDR1 reads GTSNPN; CDR2 reads SVGIG (reference sequence). Trimming removed 0 bases at V and 5 bases at J, with 14 bases between. The CDR3 runs to 14 residues.

This clonotype was seen just once. The V and J genes are TRBV4-1 and TRBJ2-3; D not resolved. V was cut by 0 bases and J by 0 bases, with 7 bases left in between. Germline V lookup: CDR1 MGHRA, CDR2 YSYEKL. The CDR3 is 15 amino acids. The CDR3 loop reads CASSQDSGSTDTQYF. Written as DNA, the CDR3 is TGCGCCAGCAGCCAAGATAGTGGCAGCACAGATACGCAGTATTTT.